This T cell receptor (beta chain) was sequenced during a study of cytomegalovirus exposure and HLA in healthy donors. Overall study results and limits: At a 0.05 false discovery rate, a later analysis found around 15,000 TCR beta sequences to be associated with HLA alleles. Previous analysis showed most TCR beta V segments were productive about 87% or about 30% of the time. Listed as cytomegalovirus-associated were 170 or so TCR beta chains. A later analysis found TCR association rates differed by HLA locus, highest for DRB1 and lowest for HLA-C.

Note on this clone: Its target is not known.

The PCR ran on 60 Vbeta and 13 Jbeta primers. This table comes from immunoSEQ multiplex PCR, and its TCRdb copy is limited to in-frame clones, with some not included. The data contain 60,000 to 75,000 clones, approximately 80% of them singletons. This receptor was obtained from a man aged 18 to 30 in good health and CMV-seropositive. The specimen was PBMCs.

The CDR3 nucleotides are TGCGCCAGCAGCGTGGACGGTGAGACCCAGTACTTC. It is translated as CASSVDGETQYF. The genes are TRBV5-1 and TRBJ2-5; no reliable D call. The V gene's germline CDR1 is SGHRS and CDR2 YFSETQ. CDR3 size: 12 residues. Trimming removed 4 bases at V and 5 bases at J, with 9 bases between.